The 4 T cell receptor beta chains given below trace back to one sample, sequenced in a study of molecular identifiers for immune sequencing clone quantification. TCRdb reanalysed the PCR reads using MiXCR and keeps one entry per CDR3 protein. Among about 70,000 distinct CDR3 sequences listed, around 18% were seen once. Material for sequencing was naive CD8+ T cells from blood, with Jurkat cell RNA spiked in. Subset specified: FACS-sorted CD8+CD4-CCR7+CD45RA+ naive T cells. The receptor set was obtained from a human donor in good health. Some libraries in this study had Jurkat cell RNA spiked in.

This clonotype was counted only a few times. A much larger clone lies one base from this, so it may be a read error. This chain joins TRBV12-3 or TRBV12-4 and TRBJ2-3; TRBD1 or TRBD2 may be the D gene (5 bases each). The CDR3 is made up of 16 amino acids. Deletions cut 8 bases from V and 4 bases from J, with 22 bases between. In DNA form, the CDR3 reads TGTGCCAGCGGTCCCAGCCCAGGGTGGGGGTCAGATACGCAGTATTTT. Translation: CASGPSPGWGSDTQYF.

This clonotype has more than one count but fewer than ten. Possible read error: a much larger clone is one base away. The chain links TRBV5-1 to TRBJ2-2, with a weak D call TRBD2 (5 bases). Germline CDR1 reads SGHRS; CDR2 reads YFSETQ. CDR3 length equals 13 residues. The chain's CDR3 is CASRRENTGELFF. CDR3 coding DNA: TGCGCAAGCAGACGGGAGAACACCGGGGAGCTGTTTTTT.

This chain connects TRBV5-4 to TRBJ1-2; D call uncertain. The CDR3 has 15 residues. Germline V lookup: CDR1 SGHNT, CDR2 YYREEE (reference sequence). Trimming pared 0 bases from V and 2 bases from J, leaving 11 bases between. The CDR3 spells CASSLDLAPNYGYTF. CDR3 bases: TGTGCCAGCAGCTTGGACCTGGCGCCAAACTATGGCTACACCTTC.

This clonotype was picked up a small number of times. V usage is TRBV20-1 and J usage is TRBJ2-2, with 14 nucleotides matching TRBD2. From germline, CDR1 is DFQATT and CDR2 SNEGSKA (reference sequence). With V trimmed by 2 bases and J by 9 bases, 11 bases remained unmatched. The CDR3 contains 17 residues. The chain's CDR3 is CSARRRPGTSGSWELFF. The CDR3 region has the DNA TGCAGTGCTAGAAGGAGACCCGGGACTAGCGGGAGCTGGGAGCTGTTTTTT.